This is a list of T cell receptor beta chains from one sample in a study of blood T cell repertoires in COVID-19. Clones were read by immunoSEQ multiplex PCR, and TCRdb kept only the in-frame ones, dropping some. The sample yields 250,000 to 300,000 clones, about 87% seen once. Material for sequencing was peripheral blood. Every receptor here comes from a woman aged 40 to 50 with acute or convalescent COVID-19. CDR3s include the opening cysteine and the closing phenylalanine or tryptophan. The D gene is left open where the match is weak. Only some rows state a clone size, as once, few, many or a class for expanded clones.

>NA|TRBD1|TRBJ1-2|TRBV5-1
CASSFDRAIYGYTF
TGCGCCAGCAGCTTCGACAGGGCGATCTATGGCTACACCTTC
>NA|NA|TRBJ1-2|TRBV5-4
CASSSYDGYTF
TGTGCCAGCAGCTCGTATGATGGCTACACCTTC
>NA|TRBD1|TRBJ1-2|TRBV3-1/TRBV3-2
CASSQGQGVAGYTF
TGTGCCAGCAGCCAAGGACAGGGGGTGGCTGGCTACACCTTC
>NA|TRBD2|TRBJ2-1|TRBV3-1/TRBV3-2
CASSPYRTSGGLVGEQFF
TGTGCCAGCAGCCCGTACAGGACTAGCGGGGGACTCGTGGGTGAGCAGTTCTTC
>NA|TRBD1|TRBJ2-3|TRBV7-3
CASRATGGPRSTDTQYF
TGTGCCAGCAGGGCGACAGGGGGGCCCAGGAGCACAGATACGCAGTATTTT
>NA|NA|TRBJ1-4|TRBV28
CASSLPKSGSGGEKLFF
TGTGCCAGCAGTCTGCCGAAGTCGGGGTCCGGAGGGGAAAAACTGTTTTTT
>NA|NA|TRBJ1-2|TRBV5-1
CASRFTPDSYGYTF
TGCGCCAGCAGGTTCACGCCCGACAGTTATGGCTACACCTTC
>NA|NA|TRBJ1-2|TRBV29-1
CSVGGTDYGYTF
TGCAGCGTCGGCGGGACGGACTATGGCTACACCTTC
>few|TRBD1|TRBJ2-2|TRBV5-1
CASSLKLGQGGTGELFF
TGCGCCAGCAGCTTGAAATTGGGACAGGGGGGCACCGGGGAGCTGTTTTTT
>NA|NA|TRBJ1-1|TRBV19
CASRDSLNTEAFF
TGTGCCAGTAGGGACAGCTTGAACACTGAAGCTTTCTTT
>NA|TRBD1|TRBJ2-5|TRBV10-3
CAISKTGWETQYF
TGTGCCATCAGTAAGACAGGGTGGGAGACCCAGTACTTC
>NA|TRBD2|TRBJ2-1|TRBV23-1
CASSQSGGGIYNEQFF
TGCGCCAGCAGTCAATCTGGCGGGGGTATATACAATGAGCAGTTCTTC
>NA|NA|TRBJ2-2|TRBV15
CATSRDGGDTGELFF
TGTGCCACCAGCAGAGATGGCGGGGACACCGGGGAGCTGTTTTTT
>NA|NA|TRBJ1-1|TRBV3-1/TRBV3-2
CASSQEGGQNTEAFF
TGTGCCAGCAGCCAAGAAGGGGGACAGAACACTGAAGCTTTCTTT
>NA|NA|TRBJ2-3|TRBV21-1
CASTKGGRGFPDTQYF
TGTGCCAGTACCAAGGGCGGACGAGGGTTCCCGGATACGCAGTATTTT
>once|NA|TRBJ2-2|TRBV3-1/TRBV3-2
CASSQVSAGLNTGELFF
TGTGCCAGCAGCCAAGTTTCGGCGGGATTGAACACCGGGGAGCTGTTTTTT
>NA|NA|TRBJ1-2|TRBV9
CASSVSGAYGYTF
TGTGCCAGCAGCGTAAGTGGGGCCTATGGCTACACCTTC
>NA|NA|TRBJ1-2|TRBV2
CASRDSDNYGYTF
TGTGCCAGCAGAGACAGCGATAACTATGGCTACACCTTC
>NA|NA|TRBJ1-2|TRBV19
CASTKEAGFNYGYTF
TGTGCCAGTACTAAGGAGGCTGGATTTAACTATGGCTACACCTTC
>NA|TRBD1|TRBJ1-1|TRBV7-6
CASSLVEGAGTEAFF
TGTGCCAGCAGCTTAGTGGAGGGGGCGGGCACTGAAGCTTTCTTT
>NA|NA|TRBJ2-3|TRBV29-1
CSVEFLRQASTDTQYF
TGCAGCGTTGAGTTCTTGCGACAGGCCAGCACAGATACGCAGTATTTT
>NA|NA|TRBJ1-6|TRBV6-1
CASSEDRGYNSPLHF
TGTGCCAGCAGTGAGGACAGAGGATATAATTCACCCCTCCACTTT
>NA|TRBD2|TRBJ2-1|TRBV30
CAWITPGGLHNEQFF
TGTGCCTGGATTACCCCGGGGGGACTACACAATGAGCAGTTCTTC
>NA|NA|TRBJ1-6|TRBV13
CASSLGESGNSPLHF
TGTGCCAGCAGCTTAGGAGAGTCAGGCAATTCACCCCTCCACTTT
>NA|TRBD2|TRBJ2-3|TRBV15
CATSRSGGFADTQYF
TGTGCCACCAGCAGAAGCGGGGGGTTCGCAGATACGCAGTATTTT
>NA|NA|TRBJ2-1|TRBV5-1
CASSLAPIDADTSNEQFF
TGCGCCAGCAGCTTGGCTCCTATAGATGCGGACACCTCCAATGAGCAGTTCTTC
>once|TRBD1|TRBJ1-1|TRBV10-3
CAISDGGTGGLIDRGTEAFF
TGTGCCATCAGTGATGGAGGGACAGGGGGCCTTATTGACAGGGGCACTGAAGCTTTCTTT
>few|NA|TRBJ2-1|TRBV6-4
CASSESSYNEQFF
TGTGCCAGCAGTGAGAGCTCCTACAATGAGCAGTTCTTC
>NA|NA|TRBJ1-3|TRBV15
CATSRENRVGNTIYF
TGTGCCACCAGCAGAGAGAACAGGGTTGGAAACACCATATATTTT
>NA|TRBD1|TRBJ1-4|TRBV5-1
CASSPGTVKSTNEKLFF
TGCGCCAGCAGCCCCGGGACAGTGAAATCAACTAATGAAAAACTGTTTTTT
>NA|NA|TRBJ1-1|TRBV19
CASAYRVSLTEAFF
TGTGCCTCCGCCTACAGGGTCAGTTTGACTGAAGCTTTCTTT
>NA|NA|TRBJ1-3|TRBV10-3
CAITPQGAPSGNTIYF
TGTGCCATCACCCCACAGGGTGCTCCTTCTGGAAACACCATATATTTT
>NA|TRBD2|TRBJ2-5|TRBV18
CASSPPASGALVETQYF
TGTGCCAGCTCACCACCGGCTAGCGGGGCCTTAGTGGAGACCCAGTACTTC
>once|TRBD2|TRBJ2-1|TRBV10-3
CAISEGIAGGSSYNEQFF
TGTGCCATCAGTGAGGGGATAGCGGGGGGGTCATCCTACAATGAGCAGTTCTTC
>NA|TRBD2|TRBJ2-3|TRBV5-1
CASSSYPSGGSSTDTQYF
TGCGCCAGCAGCTCCTATCCTAGCGGGGGGTCTAGCACAGATACGCAGTATTTT
>NA|NA|TRBJ2-2|TRBV9
CASSALPGELFF
TGTGCCAGCAGCGCCCTCCCCGGGGAGCTGTTTTTT
>few|TRBD1|TRBJ2-3|TRBV11-2
CASSLVPPGTGLTDTQYF
TGTGCCAGCAGCTTAGTGCCCCCCGGGACAGGGTTAACAGATACGCAGTATTTT
>NA|TRBD1|TRBJ1-5|TRBV6-5
CASTIRGPGQPQHF
TGTGCCAGCACCATCAGGGGGCCGGGACAGCCCCAGCATTTT
>many|NA|TRBJ1-3|TRBV5-4
CASSVAGVTGNTIYF
TGTGCCAGCAGCGTGGCAGGGGTGACTGGAAACACCATATATTTT
>NA|TRBD1|TRBJ2-2|TRBV19
CASNGDRATGELFF
TGTGCCAGTAACGGGGACAGGGCCACCGGGGAGCTGTTTTTT
>NA|TRBD1|TRBJ1-3|TRBV5-1
CASSLGQGYTIYF
TGCGCCAGCAGCCTCGGACAGGGTTACACCATATATTTT
>NA|TRBD2|TRBJ2-5|TRBV5-1
CASSLNLAGPVYQETQYF
TGCGCCAGCAGCTTGAATCTAGCGGGCCCTGTTTACCAAGAGACCCAGTACTTC
>NA|TRBD1|TRBJ2-1|TRBV29-1
CSVDGTGGLEGYNEQFF
TGCAGCGTTGATGGGACAGGGGGCCTCGAAGGTTACAATGAGCAGTTCTTC
>once|NA|TRBJ2-1|TRBV9
CASSSNPRVGGWYNEQFF
TGTGCCAGCAGCTCAAACCCTCGGGTGGGGGGTTGGTACAATGAGCAGTTCTTC
>NA|NA|TRBJ1-1|TRBV10-3
CAISGTTQAVTEAFF
TGTGCCATCAGTGGAACGACCCAAGCGGTCACTGAAGCTTTCTTT
>NA|NA|TRBJ1-2|TRBV9
CASSPSEGGPLNYGYTF
TGTGCCAGCAGCCCCTCTGAGGGTGGGCCGCTTAACTATGGCTACACCTTC
>NA|NA|TRBJ2-3|TRBV19
CASSMRAETQYF
TGTGCCAGTAGTATGAGGGCTGAGACGCAGTATTTT